The rows below give T cell receptor beta chains drawn from one sample of a study of shared clonotypes between healthy human individuals. Repertoires were generated with immunoSEQ multiplex PCR, while TCRdb's copy carries only in-frame clones and drops some. The repertoire consists of under 130,000 clones, with 65% to 75% occurring once and the leading ten covering about 24%. Input material: memory CD8+ T cells sorted from blood. Every receptor here comes from a woman aged 25-40 years in good health. CDR3s include the opening cysteine and the closing phenylalanine or tryptophan. Fields, in order: V gene, clone size, D gene, J gene, CDR3 protein, CDR3 DNA. The D gene is left open where the match is weak. Expanded clones get a size class; other rows say once, few or many, or leave the size out.

V: TRBV7-7; size: NA; D: NA; J: TRBJ1-5; CDR3: CASSEQAYRDQPQHF; DNA: TGTGCCAGCAGCGAACAGGCCTATAGGGATCAGCCCCAGCATTTT
V: TRBV27; size: NA; D: NA; J: TRBJ2-7; CDR3: CASSLSRLSEQYF; DNA: TGTGCCAGCAGTTTATCTAGACTCTCCGAGCAGTACTTC
V: TRBV5-6; size: NA; D: NA; J: TRBJ2-1; CDR3: CASSFIGGRDNEQFF; DNA: TGTGCCAGCAGCTTTATCGGCGGTCGAGACAATGAGCAGTTCTTC
V: TRBV5-5; size: NA; D: NA; J: TRBJ1-2; CDR3: CASSPTPGAGYGYTF; DNA: TGTGCCAGCAGCCCGACCCCAGGGGCGGGGTATGGCTACACCTTC
V: TRBV7-8; size: NA; D: TRBD1; J: TRBJ1-5; CDR3: CASSLGRDRAYQPQHF; DNA: TGTGCCAGCAGCTTAGGTCGGGACAGGGCCTATCAGCCCCAGCATTTT
V: TRBV6-6; size: few; D: NA; J: TRBJ1-5; CDR3: CASTNREGQPQHF; DNA: TGTGCCAGCACCAACAGGGAGGGTCAGCCCCAGCATTTT
V: TRBV13; size: many; D: NA; J: TRBJ2-7; CDR3: CASSLGPSYEQYF; DNA: TGTGCCAGCAGCTTAGGCCCCTCCTACGAGCAGTACTTC
V: TRBV27; size: few; D: TRBD1; J: TRBJ2-1; CDR3: CASRTGQGRPYNEQFF; DNA: TGTGCCAGCAGGACCGGACAGGGGCGGCCCTACAATGAGCAGTTCTTC
V: TRBV5-6; size: NA; D: TRBD2; J: TRBJ2-5; CDR3: CASSLFGLAENQETQYF; DNA: TGTGCCAGCAGCTTGTTCGGACTAGCGGAGAACCAAGAGACCCAGTACTTC
V: TRBV5-6; size: NA; D: NA; J: TRBJ1-4; CDR3: CASSLVWGPNEKLFF; DNA: TGTGCCAGCAGCTTGGTTTGGGGGCCTAATGAAAAACTGTTTTTT
V: TRBV25-1; size: NA; D: NA; J: TRBJ2-7; CDR3: CASSGDTYEQYF; DNA: TGTGCCAGCAGCGGCGACACCTACGAGCAGTACTTC
V: TRBV5-8; size: few; D: NA; J: TRBJ2-2; CDR3: CAYPPRRTGELFF; DNA: TGTGCCTATCCCCCGCGACGCACCGGGGAGCTGTTTTTT
V: TRBV5-5; size: many; D: TRBD2; J: TRBJ2-2; CDR3: CASSLGLAGGTNTGELFF; DNA: TGTGCCAGCAGCTTGGGACTAGCGGGAGGGACGAACACCGGGGAGCTGTTTTTT
V: TRBV6-1; size: NA; D: NA; J: TRBJ2-6; CDR3: CASSEFFSGANVLTF; DNA: TGTGCCAGCAGTGAATTTTTCTCTGGGGCCAACGTCCTGACTTTC
V: TRBV7-9; size: NA; D: TRBD1; J: TRBJ2-7; CDR3: CASQAGQGTNEQYF; DNA: TGTGCCAGCCAAGCGGGACAGGGGACGAACGAGCAGTACTTC
V: TRBV21-1; size: many; D: NA; J: TRBJ2-7; CDR3: CASSKGSGLSSYEQYF; DNA: TGTGCCAGCAGCAAAGGTAGCGGGCTTAGCTCCTACGAGCAGTACTTC
V: TRBV7-9; size: few; D: NA; J: TRBJ1-5; CDR3: CASSAQGLGNQPQHF; DNA: TGTGCCAGCAGCGCACAGGGTTTGGGAAATCAGCCCCAGCATTTT
V: TRBV4-2; size: few; D: TRBD2; J: TRBJ2-1; CDR3: CASSQGVGLAGGEQFF; DNA: TGTGCCAGCAGCCAAGGGGTGGGGCTAGCGGGAGGTGAGCAGTTCTTC
V: TRBV30; size: NA; D: TRBD1; J: TRBJ1-5; CDR3: CAWSGQGAGQPQHF; DNA: TGTGCCTGGTCAGGACAGGGGGCGGGACAGCCCCAGCATTTT
V: TRBV28; size: many; D: NA; J: TRBJ2-2; CDR3: CASSPRTDSTGELFF; DNA: TGTGCCAGCAGTCCCCGGACTGACAGCACCGGGGAGCTGTTTTTT
V: TRBV7-2; size: NA; D: NA; J: TRBJ2-1; CDR3: CASSFSLWLFSSYNEQFF; DNA: TGTGCCAGCAGCTTTAGCCTCTGGCTTTTCAGCTCCTACAATGAGCAGTTCTTC
V: TRBV27; size: many; D: NA; J: TRBJ2-2; CDR3: CASSPLTGELFF; DNA: TGTGCCAGCAGTCCGCTCACCGGGGAGCTGTTTTTT
V: TRBV5-1; size: NA; D: TRBD2; J: TRBJ2-7; CDR3: CASSLAGGWYEQYF; DNA: TGCGCCAGCAGCTTGGCGGGAGGTTGGTACGAGCAGTACTTC
V: TRBV28; size: NA; D: TRBD2; J: TRBJ2-5; CDR3: CASSLFSLAGKKETQYF; DNA: TGTGCCAGCAGTTTATTTTCCCTAGCGGGTAAAAAAGAGACCCAGTACTTC
V: TRBV6-6; size: few; D: NA; J: TRBJ2-7; CDR3: CASSSTAYEQYF; DNA: TGTGCCAGCAGTTCAACAGCCTACGAGCAGTACTTC
V: TRBV7-2; size: few; D: TRBD2; J: TRBJ2-3; CDR3: CASSLTSGTADTQYF; DNA: TGTGCCAGCAGCCTGACTAGCGGGACCGCAGATACGCAGTATTTT
V: TRBV15; size: NA; D: NA; J: TRBJ2-7; CDR3: CATSSFDTRYEQYF; DNA: TGTGCCACCAGCAGTTTTGACACGAGATACGAGCAGTACTTC
V: TRBV6-6; size: NA; D: TRBD1; J: TRBJ1-1; CDR3: CASSDRGHTEAFF; DNA: TGTGCCAGCAGTGACAGGGGGCACACTGAAGCTTTCTTT
V: TRBV6-6; size: NA; D: NA; J: TRBJ1-2; CDR3: CASRQLGENYGYTF; DNA: TGTGCCAGCAGGCAACTGGGAGAAAACTATGGCTACACCTTC
V: TRBV11-2; size: once; D: TRBD1; J: TRBJ1-2; CDR3: CASSLTPPGGSEGYTF; DNA: TGTGCCAGCAGCCTAACCCCCCCAGGGGGGAGTGAAGGCTACACCTTC
V: TRBV7-3; size: once; D: NA; J: TRBJ2-1; CDR3: CASSPPRGSYNEQFF; DNA: TGTGCCAGCAGTCCTCCCAGGGGTTCCTACAATGAGCAGTTCTTC
V: TRBV28; size: NA; D: NA; J: TRBJ2-2; CDR3: CASTPVGLRSSGELFF; DNA: TGTGCCAGCACCCCGGTAGGGCTCAGAAGTTCCGGGGAGCTGTTTTTT
V: TRBV6-4; size: NA; D: TRBD1; J: TRBJ2-2; CDR3: CASSGTGGASTGELFF; DNA: TGTGCCAGCAGTGGTACAGGGGGCGCATCCACCGGGGAGCTGTTTTTT
V: TRBV25-1; size: NA; D: NA; J: TRBJ1-5; CDR3: CASTPASGLPQHF; DNA: TGTGCCAGCACCCCCGCAAGCGGTTTACCCCAGCATTTT
V: TRBV28; size: NA; D: NA; J: TRBJ1-1; CDR3: CASSPGHLNTEAFF; DNA: TGTGCCAGCAGTCCGGGACACTTGAACACTGAAGCTTTCTTT
V: TRBV23-1; size: NA; D: TRBD2; J: TRBJ2-1; CDR3: CASTNRLAGGSYNEQFF; DNA: TGCGCCAGCACCAACCGACTAGCGGGAGGTTCCTACAATGAGCAGTTCTTC
V: TRBV5-1; size: NA; D: NA; J: TRBJ1-5; CDR3: CASSPGDGNQPQHF; DNA: TGCGCCAGCAGCCCGGGCGATGGAAATCAGCCCCAGCATTTT
V: TRBV7-9; size: NA; D: NA; J: TRBJ2-1; CDR3: CASSARGVGRSYNEQFF; DNA: TGTGCCAGCAGCGCTCGTGGGGTGGGAAGGTCCTACAATGAGCAGTTCTTC
V: TRBV23-1; size: NA; D: TRBD1; J: TRBJ2-1; CDR3: CASSQSFRQGAYNEQFF; DNA: TGCGCCAGCAGTCAATCTTTTCGACAGGGTGCCTACAATGAGCAGTTCTTC
V: TRBV4-1; size: NA; D: NA; J: TRBJ1-5; CDR3: CASSQDPRDQPQHF; DNA: TGCGCCAGCAGCCAAGATCCGCGGGATCAGCCCCAGCATTTT
V: TRBV6-4; size: NA; D: TRBD1; J: TRBJ2-5; CDR3: CASSIRTGAGETQYF; DNA: TGTGCCAGCAGTATTAGGACAGGGGCAGGGGAGACCCAGTACTTC
V: TRBV5-1; size: NA; D: NA; J: TRBJ1-1; CDR3: CASSYGMVNTEAFF; DNA: TGCGCCAGCAGCTATGGGATGGTGAACACTGAAGCTTTCTTT
V: TRBV15; size: NA; D: NA; J: TRBJ2-7; CDR3: CATSPGAGAYEQYF; DNA: TGTGCCACCAGCCCAGGGGCAGGTGCCTACGAGCAGTACTTC
V: TRBV25-1; size: NA; D: NA; J: TRBJ2-4; CDR3: CASSEGVSAKNIQYF; DNA: TGTGCCAGCAGTGAGGGGGTGTCAGCCAAAAACATTCAGTACTTC
V: TRBV25-1; size: once; D: NA; J: TRBJ2-3; CDR3: CASSEPQGGAQYF; DNA: TGTGCCAGCAGTGAGCCTCAGGGGGGTGCGCAGTATTTT
V: TRBV6-4; size: NA; D: NA; J: TRBJ2-2; CDR3: CASTFGEDTGELFF; DNA: TGTGCCAGCACCTTCGGGGAGGACACCGGGGAGCTGTTTTTT
V: TRBV6-1; size: NA; D: TRBD1; J: TRBJ2-7; CDR3: CASSATRATGLTAYEQYF; DNA: TGTGCCAGCAGTGCCACCCGGGCGACAGGGCTCACCGCCTACGAGCAGTACTTC
V: TRBV5-4; size: many; D: TRBD1; J: TRBJ2-1; CDR3: CASSLPTGGLYNEQFF; DNA: TGTGCCAGCAGCTTACCAACAGGGGGCCTCTACAATGAGCAGTTCTTC
V: TRBV19; size: NA; D: NA; J: TRBJ2-1; CDR3: CASSIKGADEQFF; DNA: TGTGCCAGTAGTATAAAAGGGGCCGATGAGCAGTTCTTC
V: TRBV7-8; size: once; D: NA; J: TRBJ2-7; CDR3: CASSLVSAPRTYEQYF; DNA: TGTGCCAGCAGCTTAGTTTCGGCGCCGCGCACCTACGAGCAGTACTTC
V: TRBV7-2; size: NA; D: TRBD2; J: TRBJ2-1; CDR3: CASSSLALTSGSEGDEQFF; DNA: TGTGCCAGCAGCTCCCTCGCTCTGACTAGCGGTTCTGAGGGCGATGAGCAGTTCTTC
V: TRBV2; size: many; D: NA; J: TRBJ2-7; CDR3: CASKAYEQYF; DNA: TGTGCCAGCAAAGCCTACGAGCAGTACTTC
V: TRBV11-1; size: NA; D: NA; J: TRBJ1-2; CDR3: CASSRGFNYGYTF; DNA: TGTGCCAGCAGCCGAGGGTTTAACTATGGCTACACCTTC
V: TRBV6-1; size: NA; D: NA; J: TRBJ1-1; CDR3: CASSKASNTEAFF; DNA: TGTGCCAGCAGTAAGGCTTCGAACACTGAAGCTTTCTTT
V: TRBV5-1; size: NA; D: TRBD1; J: TRBJ1-4; CDR3: CASRETGGTPNEKLFF; DNA: TGCGCCAGCAGGGAGACAGGGGGCACACCTAATGAAAAACTGTTTTTT
V: TRBV28; size: once; D: NA; J: TRBJ2-7; CDR3: CASSLYLVPYEQYF; DNA: TGTGCCAGCAGTTTATATTTAGTCCCCTACGAGCAGTACTTC
V: TRBV4-2; size: few; D: TRBD1; J: TRBJ1-2; CDR3: CASSQPGQRIYGYTF; DNA: TGTGCCAGCAGCCAACCGGGACAGAGAATATATGGCTACACCTTC
V: TRBV28; size: NA; D: TRBD1; J: TRBJ1-1; CDR3: CASSGDRATDTEAFF; DNA: TGTGCCAGCAGTGGCGACAGGGCCACGGACACTGAAGCTTTCTTT
V: TRBV7-2; size: few; D: NA; J: TRBJ2-5; CDR3: CASSTTGHQETQYF; DNA: TGTGCCAGCAGCACCACAGGGCACCAAGAGACCCAGTACTTC